This TCR beta chain is drawn from a study of cytomegalovirus exposure and HLA in healthy donors. Whole-study results and caveats: A later analysis found that most CMV-associated TCR beta chains appeared HLA-restricted.

Primers included in the PCR were 60 Vbeta and 13 Jbeta primers. Clones were read by immunoSEQ multiplex PCR, and TCRdb kept only the in-frame ones, dropping some. The sample lists about 150,000 clones, roughly 9.7% occurring once. A remark on this clone: The antigen is undetermined.

Germline CDR1 and CDR2: SNHLY and FYNNEI. CDR3 size: 15 residues. Unmatched junction bases numbered 5, after V lost 4 bases and J lost 0 bases. The chain uses TRBV2 and TRBJ2-7; 8 bases align to TRBD1. The specimen sequenced was PBMCs. The TCR was taken from a man aged 50 to 60 in good health and CMV-seronegative. DNA of the CDR3: TGTGCCAGCAGTGTAAGGACAGGGAGCTCCTACGAGCAGTACTTC. This gives the protein CASSVRTGSSYEQYF. Looking up the rest from reference TRBV2 and TRBJ2-7 gives the full variable domain: EPEVTQTPSHQVTQMGQEVILRCVPISNHLYFYWYRQILGQKVEFLVSFYNNEISEKSEIFDDQFSVERPDGSNFTLKIRSTKLEDSAMYFCASSVRTGSSYEQYFGPGTRLTVT.